Listed below are T cell receptor beta chains from one sample, sequenced in a study of CD8+ T cells in alopecia areata. The repertoire was sequenced with immunoSEQ multiplex PCR; TCRdb's copy has only in-frame clones and lacks some. The data hold roughly 40,000 clones, with roughly 89% observed a single time. Sequenced here: CD8+ T cells sorted from blood, sampled at week 24, from a patient treated with tofacitinib. These receptors were obtained from a human donor with alopecia areata. Each CDR3 is given with its conserved first and last residue. The size of a clone is reported for some rows only, either as once, few or many, or as a class for expanded clones.

V	size	J	CDR3
TRBV19	NA	TRBJ2-1	CASMEAAHNEQFF
TRBV4-1	NA	TRBJ2-3	CASSHESRAGAYTQYF
TRBV23-1	once	NA	CASSQSVEVSHEQYF
TRBV29-1	few	TRBJ2-2	CSVEDRTKPNTGELFF
TRBV30	NA	TRBJ2-1	CAWSVPWYNNEQFF
TRBV28	NA	TRBJ2-1	CASSLFSTETYNEQFF
TRBV10-3	NA	TRBJ2-7	CAITEGTSGIQQYF
TRBV27	NA	TRBJ2-2	CASSPDPTALNTGELFF
TRBV7-6	NA	TRBJ2-2	CASSLADTRSGELFF
TRBV7-9	NA	TRBJ2-5	CASSLIRNSARGTQYF
TRBV7-9	NA	TRBJ2-3	CASSPSSSLYRDTQYF
TRBV6-5	NA	TRBJ2-1	CASSYVPVYNEQFF
TRBV27	once	TRBJ1-1	CASSLSAGAARTNTEAFF
TRBV28	NA	TRBJ2-1	CASSLDRTNEQFF
TRBV7-2	NA	TRBJ2-2	CASSLAPTGELFF
TRBV30	once	TRBJ2-3	CAWSELAGVDTQYF
TRBV12-5	NA	TRBJ2-3	CASGSVADTQYF
TRBV7-9	once	TRBJ2-7	CAIPEDGGQYF
TRBV7-9	NA	TRBJ2-4	CASSSSTQGGATNIQYF
TRBV27	NA	TRBJ2-1	CASSFRGVNEQFF
TRBV28	NA	TRBJ2-7	CASSFQGSYEQYF
TRBV29-1	NA	TRBJ2-2	CSVEGQGASNTGELFF
TRBV9	once	TRBJ2-1	CASSVAASGGDNEQFF
TRBV28	NA	TRBJ2-1	CASSPLAGGPGYNEQFF
TRBV20-1	NA	TRBJ2-7	CSARDSYEQYF
TRBV4-3	NA	TRBJ2-7	CASSQSEGGYEQYF
TRBV7-9	NA	TRBJ2-5	CASSLALETQYF
TRBV28	NA	TRBJ2-5	CASSSLAGEETQYF
TRBV15	NA	TRBJ2-1	CATSRDPSGGNEQFF
TRBV9	NA	TRBJ2-2	CASSTTGELFF
TRBV7-2	NA	TRBJ2-7	CASSLGISYEQYF
TRBV9	NA	TRBJ2-7	CASSVVPSYEQYF
TRBV6-5	NA	TRBJ1-1	CASSYSLSGTEAFF
TRBV7-9	NA	TRBJ2-7	CASSLRDTYEQYF
TRBV29-1	NA	TRBJ2-1	CSLRASGGPNEQFF
TRBV4-3	once	TRBJ2-5	CASSQDLTGRDGETQYF